One sample yielded the 23 T cell receptor beta chains listed below, sequenced in a study of brain T cells in children with intractable seizures. Profiled with immunoSEQ multiplex PCR; TCRdb holds only in-frame clones, not every one. The sample includes fewer than 25,000 clones, 85% to 95% of them seen just once. The sequenced sample was peripheral blood, obtained at surgery. The receptor source for this set is a boy aged 5 to 17 with focal cortical dysplasia and intractable seizures.

V is TRBV11-2 and J is TRBJ2-1; 11 positions agree with TRBD2. V gave up 5 bases and J gave up 7 bases; unmatched junction bases: 7. Germline V CDR1 and CDR2: SGHAT, FQNNGV. The CDR3 spans 15 residues. The CDR3 DNA reads TGTGCCAGCAGCACACTAGCGGGAGACTGGAATGAGCAGTTCTTC. It yields the protein CASSTLAGDWNEQFF.

J is TRBJ1-2 and V is TRBV29-1; 10 nucleotides agree with TRBD1. The J segment lost 2 bases and the V segment lost 4 bases, leaving 1 base of the junction unmatched. This CDR3 contains 13 residues. The germline V gene encodes CDR1 SQVTM and CDR2 ANQGSEA. CDR3 nucleotide sequence: TGCAGCGTTGGGACAGGGGGAAACTATGGCTACACCTTC. Amino acids: CSVGTGGNYGYTF.

The CDR3 DNA reads TGTGCCAGTAGCCCCGAGTTGGGGGGCACCGGGGAGCTGTTTTTT. This codes for CASSPELGGTGELFF. V gene TRBV19 combines with J gene TRBJ2-2; D may be TRBD2 (6 bases). Germline V gene data show CDR1 as LNHDA and CDR2 as SQIVND (reference sequence). CDR3 size: 15 residues. The V end lost 6 bases, the J end lost 4 bases, and 15 bases lay between the germline ends. Full variable domain (missing parts from reference TRBV19 and TRBJ2-2): DGGITQSPKYLFRKEGQNVTLSCEQNLNHDAMYWYRQDPGQGLRLIYYSQIVNDFQKGDIAEGYSVSREKKESFPLTVTSAQKNPTAFYLCASSPELGGTGELFFGEGSRLTVL.

This clone showed up just once. This chain joins TRBV5-4 and TRBJ2-1; D perhaps matches TRBD1 (6 bases). The germline V gene has CDR1 SGHNT and CDR2 YYREEE (reference sequence). V was clipped by 3 bases and J by 3 bases, with 16 bases between them. The CDR3 sequence is 16 residues long. The CDR3 spells CASSWAPGQDYNEQFF. In DNA, the CDR3 is TGTGCCAGCAGCTGGGCCCCGGGACAAGACTACAATGAGCAGTTCTTC.

The V gene is TRBV5-1, the J gene TRBJ1-1, with D possibly matching TRBD1 (6 bases). This CDR3 spans 13 amino acids. Germline V gives CDR1 SGHRS, CDR2 YFSETQ. V shed 0 bases and J shed 3 bases, with 6 bases lying between them. CDR3 DNA sequence: TGCGCCAGCAGCTTGGACAGGGACACTGAAGCTTTCTTT. This sequence encodes CASSLDRDTEAFF.

The rearrangement uses TRBV2 and TRBJ2-7, with 11 bases fitting TRBD1. V shed 4 bases, J shed 3 bases, and the junction held 2 bases outside the gene matches. CDR1 is SNHLY and CDR2 is FYNNEI in the germline V gene. CDR3 length: 14 amino acids. CDR3 in amino acids: CASSVGTGGYEQYF. The CDR3, as DNA: TGTGCCAGCAGTGTCGGGACAGGGGGCTACGAGCAGTACTTC. The full variable domain, rest sourced from reference TRBV2 and TRBJ2-7, is EPEVTQTPSHQVTQMGQEVILRCVPISNHLYFYWYRQILGQKVEFLVSFYNNEISEKSEIFDDQFSVERPDGSNFTLKIRSTKLEDSAMYFCASSVGTGGYEQYFGPGTRLTVT.

The CDR3 protein is CAISDSSSGNTIYF. CDR3 DNA sequence: TGTGCCATCAGTGACAGCAGCTCTGGAAACACCATATATTTT. The chain recombines TRBV10-3 with TRBJ1-3; D uncertain. This CDR3 contains 14 residues. The V gene's germline CDR1 is ENHRY and CDR2 SYGVKD. V was shortened by 3 bases and J by 0 bases, with 6 bases between the two germline ends.

The V gene is TRBV7-9, the J gene TRBJ2-7; 7 bases line up with TRBD1. V was clipped by 3 bases and J by 6 bases; unmatched bases: 14. CDR1 is SEHNR, CDR2 FQNEAQ, per germline (reference sequence). This CDR3 has 16 residues. The CDR3 nucleotides read TGTGCCAGCAGCTTTGAGATTGCCGACAGGGTAATCGAGCAGTACTTC. It encodes CASSFEIADRVIEQYF.

The chain joins TRBV9 to TRBJ1-1, with 7 positions matching TRBD1. The CDR3 is made up of 14 amino acids. Germline CDR1 and CDR2: SGDLS and YYNGEE. The V and J ends lost 2 bases and 3 bases, in that order; junction bases with no gene match: 4. The CDR3 sequence: CASSVNTGDTEAFF. Written as DNA, the CDR3 is TGTGCCAGCAGCGTTAATACAGGGGACACTGAAGCTTTCTTT. The full variable domain, with the rest looked up from reference TRBV9 and TRBJ1-1, is DSGVTQTPKHLITATGQRVTLRCSPRSGDLSVYWYQQSLDQGLQFLIQYYNGEERAKGNILERFSAQQFPDLHSELNLSSLELGDSALYFCASSVNTGDTEAFFGQGTRLTVV.

The rearrangement links TRBV29-1 to TRBJ2-1, with D unclear. Germline V gene data show CDR1 as SQVTM and CDR2 as ANQGSEA. V lost 4 bases and J 3 bases, leaving 10 bases between the germline ends. The CDR3 totals 13 residues. The CDR3 sequence: CSVVTALYNEQFF. In DNA form, the CDR3 reads TGCAGCGTTGTTACAGCCCTCTACAATGAGCAGTTCTTC.

This chain links TRBV27 with TRBJ2-7; 7 bases are a match to TRBD1. V dropped 6 bases and J dropped 4; count of bases not matched to a gene: 9. The CDR3 extends over 14 amino acids. CDR1 MNHEY and CDR2 SMNVEV come from the germline V gene (reference sequence). The CDR3 here is CASSLTGAGYEQYV. The CDR3 bases are TGTGCCAGCAGCTTAACAGGGGCGGGTTACGAGCAGTACGTC.

The chain combines TRBV19 with TRBJ1-6; 10 positions agree with TRBD1. This CDR3 is 14 amino acids long. CDR1 and CDR2 (germline): LNHDA, SQIVND (reference sequence). V lost 4 bases to trimming and J lost 7 bases; unmatched junction nucleotides: 1. The CDR3 DNA reads TGTGCCAGTAGTACGGGACAGGGGAATTCACCCCTCCACTTT. Translation gives CASSTGQGNSPLHF.

The V gene is TRBV14, the J gene TRBJ1-6; 8 bases map to TRBD1. Germline V gives CDR1 SGHDN, CDR2 FVKESK. With 1 base clipped from V and 9 bases from J, the junction kept 2 bases outside the gene matches. The CDR3 is 14 amino acids. The CDR3 sequence is CASSQAGGSSPLHF. CDR3 DNA: TGTGCCAGCAGCCAAGCAGGGGGCTCTTCACCCCTCCACTTT.

V is TRBV24-1 and J is TRBJ2-7; D is unresolved. V shed 4 bases and J shed 3 bases, with 9 bases lying between them. This CDR3 contains 13 residues. Germline-derived CDR1 and CDR2 are KGHDR and SFDVKD. CDR3 sequence reads: CATSDGPSYEQYF. For the CDR3, the DNA is TGTGCCACCAGTGACGGACCCAGCTACGAGCAGTACTTC.

V is TRBV5-6 and J is TRBJ2-1, with no clear D. The CDR3 is 12 residues long. Germline V lookup: CDR1 SGHDT, CDR2 YYEEEE. Trimming left V 3 bases short and J 7 bases short, with 8 bases between. The CDR3, as DNA: TGTGCCAGCAGCTCCGATTGGAATGAGCAGTTCTTC. Translation gives CASSSDWNEQFF.

The chain couples TRBV20-1 to TRBJ1-2; D perhaps matches TRBD1 (5 bases). Germline CDR1 is DFQATT and CDR2 is SNEGSKA (reference sequence). CDR3 length: 13 residues. The germline V and J ends were trimmed by 3 bases and 4 bases, with 12 bases remaining between them. This CDR3 reads CSASTRVGYGYTF. The CDR3 nucleotides read TGCAGTGCTAGTACCAGGGTCGGCTATGGCTACACCTTC.

The V gene is TRBV30, the J gene TRBJ2-3, with a tentative D call TRBD2 (5 bases). V lost 3 bases and J 5 bases, leaving 12 bases between the germline ends. The CDR3 is 13 amino acids. Germline V lookup: CDR1 GTSNPN, CDR2 SVGIG (reference sequence). CDR3 DNA sequence: TGTGCCTGGAGGAGGCTAGCCGGAGATACGCAGTATTTT. This gives the protein CAWRRLAGDTQYF.

The chain couples TRBV4-1 to TRBJ2-3, with D tentatively TRBD2 (6 bases). The CDR3 totals 15 residues. Germline CDR1 is MGHRA and CDR2 is YSYEKL. Deletions cut 3 bases from V and 0 bases from J, with 10 bases between. The CDR3 region is CASSHSGTSTDTQYF. The CDR3 coding sequence is TGCGCCAGCAGCCATAGCGGAACTAGCACAGATACGCAGTATTTT.

This clone was detected once. The chain has TRBV3-1 (or the pseudogene TRBV3-2) and TRBJ2-1; D is uncertain. Germline V gene data show CDR1 as LGHDT and CDR2 as YNNKEL (reference sequence). V was cut by 5 bases and J by 2 bases, with 13 bases left in between. The CDR3 extends over 15 amino acids. The CDR3 here is CASSSRSDTYNEQFF. CDR3 nucleotides: TGTGCCAGCAGCTCCCGCTCGGATACCTACAATGAGCAGTTCTTC.

V and J are TRBV11-1 and TRBJ2-2, with TRBD2 matching 8 bases. This CDR3 is 16 amino acids long. V lost 6 bases and J lost 4; bases outside the gene matches: 10. Germline-derived CDR1 and CDR2 are SGHAT and FQDESV (reference sequence). The CDR3 bases are TGTGCCAGCAGTAAGCCGGGACTAGTTCCCACCGGGGAGCTGTTTTTT. This encodes CASSKPGLVPTGELFF. Using reference TRBV11-1 and TRBJ2-2 for the parts outside the CDR3, the full variable domain is EAEVAQSPRYKITEKSQAVAFWCDPISGHATLYWYRQILGQGPELLVQFQDESVVDDSQLPKDRFSAERLKGVDSTLKIQPAELGDSAMYLCASSKPGLVPTGELFFGEGSRLTVL.

The chain links TRBV27 to TRBJ2-5, with 8 bases identical to TRBD2. Germline V gene data show CDR1 as MNHEY and CDR2 as SMNVEV (reference sequence). The CDR3 totals 15 residues. Trimming cost V 1 base and J 4 bases; bases outside gene matches: 5. In DNA, the CDR3 is TGTGCCAGCAGTTTATTCACTAGCGGTACAGAGACCCAGTACTTC. Protein sequence: CASSLFTSGTETQYF.

V gene TRBV6-5 combines with J gene TRBJ2-1; the match to TRBD2 covers 10 bases. Germline trimming cut 6 bases from V and 9 bases from J; bases unmatched to any gene: 11. CDR1 MNHEY and CDR2 SVGAGI come from the germline V gene. This CDR3 region has 15 residues. The CDR3 DNA reads as TGTGCCAGCAGCCGAGGCAGCGGGGGGGCGGGTGAGCAGTTCTTC. This encodes CASSRGSGGAGEQFF.

This chain joins TRBV6-5 and TRBJ2-7, with a possible D match to TRBD2 (5 bases). Trimming shortened V by 6 bases and J by 2 bases, and 14 bases separated the two germline ends. CDR1 and CDR2 from the germline V gene are MNHEY and SVGAGI. The CDR3 totals 14 residues. The CDR3 bases are TGTGCCAGCAGGGAGGCCTTAGATCCCTACGAGCAGTACGTC. This encodes CASREALDPYEQYV.